This T cell receptor (beta chain) emerged from a study of blood T cell repertoires in COVID-19. Study overall: From T cells, B-cell-depleted T cells, or PBMCs came the material, which was cDNA or gDNA.

Unmatched junction bases numbered 5, after V lost 7 bases and J lost 0 bases. The CDR3 consists of 14 residues. Germline V gene data show CDR1 as SQVTM and CDR2 as ANQGSEA. The data were produced by immunoSEQ multiplex PCR, yet TCRdb's version contains in-frame clones alone and is incomplete. The sample includes about 150,000 clones, around 86% of them seen just once. The TCR sequence derives from a man in his 70s with acute or convalescent COVID-19. The chain employs TRBV29-1 and TRBJ2-1; 8 positions match TRBD1. The sequenced sample consisted of peripheral blood. The CDR3 coding sequence is TGCAGCGCGACAGGGGCCAACTCCTACAATGAGCAGTTCTTC. Amino acids: CSATGANSYNEQFF.